The 21 T cell receptor beta chains below were found in one sample sequenced in a study of OX40 agonist ivuxolimab in advanced cancers. Method: immunoSEQ multiplex PCR; TCRdb's copy keeps in-frame clones and lacks some. The table has roughly 80,000 clones, 90% seen once. The starting material was CD4+ or CD8+ T cells sorted from blood, obtained in a trial of the OX40 agonist ivuxolimab. Receptors originate from an adult with an advanced solid tumor such as melanoma, head and neck, liver or kidney cancer.

This chain uses TRBV19 with TRBJ1-2; D ambiguous. Germline CDR1 LNHDA, CDR2 SQIVND (reference sequence). The CDR3 has 15 amino acids. Trimming shortened V by 7 bases and J by 4 bases, and 19 bases separated the two germline ends. For the CDR3, the DNA is TGTGCCAGTATCGGGTTGAGGGATCGTTCCTATGGCTACACCTTC. Translating it yields CASIGLRDRSYGYTF.

J is TRBJ2-3 and V is TRBV6-6; 9 nucleotides align to TRBD2. Germline CDR1 reads MNHNY; CDR2 reads SVGAGI (reference sequence). The CDR3 loop spans 16 amino acids. Trimming cost V 5 bases and J 4 bases; bases outside gene matches: 10. DNA for the CDR3: TGTGCCAGCAGTCGATATAGCGGGAGTTTGGCAGATACGCAGTATTTT. It encodes CASSRYSGSLADTQYF.

The gene calls are TRBV6-5 and TRBJ2-1, with D maybe TRBD2 (5 bases). The CDR3 loop spans 12 amino acids. V shed 4 bases and J shed 10 bases, with 11 bases lying between them. Germline V CDR1 and CDR2: MNHEY, SVGAGI. The CDR3 loop is CASSSRTGEQFF. CDR3 nucleotides: TGTGCCAGCAGTTCTAGGACGGGGGAGCAGTTCTTC.

The chain joins TRBV5-6 to TRBJ2-2; TRBD1 agrees at 9 bases. Looked up from germline, CDR1 is SGHDT and CDR2 is YYEEEE. This CDR3 spans 16 amino acids. V lost 1 base, J lost 9 bases, and 10 bases stayed unmatched. The DNA for the CDR3 is TGTGCCAGCAGCTTGATCGGGACAGGGCTTGGGCGGGAGCTGTTTTTT. Residues: CASSLIGTGLGRELFF.

The CDR3 region has the DNA TGTGCCAGTAGTATCTCTGAGGGACAGGGCTATGGCTACACCTTC. It yields the protein CASSISEGQGYGYTF. The chain joins TRBV19 to TRBJ1-2; TRBD1 aligns across 9 bases. The V segment lost 3 bases and the J segment 4 bases; nucleotides outside the gene matches: 6. This CDR3 is 15 amino acids long. The V gene's germline CDR1 is LNHDA and CDR2 SQIVND (reference sequence).

The CDR3 loop reads CASSKDREKLFF. In DNA form, the CDR3 reads TGTGCCAGCAGCAAGGACAGGGAAAAACTGTTTTTT. The rearrangement links TRBV2 to TRBJ1-4, with 7 bases aligning to TRBD1. There are 12 residues in the CDR3. V dropped 6 bases and J dropped 8; count of bases not matched to a gene: 3. Per the germline V gene, CDR1 is SNHLY and CDR2 is FYNNEI.

The chain couples TRBV7-2 to TRBJ2-6; D is possibly TRBD2 (6 bases). The CDR3 is 17 residues long. Germline V gene data show CDR1 as SGHTA and CDR2 as FQGNSA. V dropped 4 bases and J dropped 0 bases, with 13 bases sitting between them. CDR3 amino acids: CASSSRLANSGANVLTF. The DNA of the CDR3 is TGTGCCAGCAGCTCTCGTCTAGCGAACTCTGGGGCCAACGTCCTGACTTTC.

The chain has TRBV29-1 and TRBJ1-1; D call uncertain. This CDR3 has 15 amino acids. Trimming removed 0 bases from V and 2 bases from J, with 13 bases in between. Per germline, CDR1 SQVTM and CDR2 ANQGSEA. The CDR3 sequence: CSVEDLRAFNTEAFF. For the CDR3, the DNA is TGCAGCGTTGAAGATCTAAGGGCTTTTAACACTGAAGCTTTCTTT.

The chain combines TRBV19 with TRBJ2-7, with a tentative D call TRBD1 (6 bases). Germline V CDR1 and CDR2: LNHDA, SQIVND (reference sequence). The V and J ends lost 5 bases and 3 bases respectively, with 17 bases between them. The CDR3 is made up of 15 amino acids. The DNA of the CDR3 is TGTGCCAGTAGTCTATCACAGGGTGCGAGCTACGAGCAGTACTTC. Its protein product is CASSLSQGASYEQYF.

The chain recombines TRBV5-6 with TRBJ2-5; no clear D. The CDR3 length is 13 residues. V was pared by 6 bases and J by 5 bases, with 14 bases between. CDR1 SGHDT and CDR2 YYEEEE come from the germline V gene. CDR3 sequence (DNA): TGTGCCAGCAACGCCGATACCAGGGAGACCCAGTACTTC. Protein sequence: CASNADTRETQYF. Complete variable domain (other parts from reference TRBV5-6 and TRBJ2-5): DAGVTQSPTHLIKTRGQQVTLRCSPKSGHDTVSWYQQALGQGPQFIFQYYEEEERQRGNFPDRFSGHQFPNYSSELNVNALLLGDSALYLCASNADTRETQYFGPGTRLLVL.

V usage is TRBV9 and J usage is TRBJ1-2; possibly TRBD1 for D (5 bases). V lost 4 bases, J lost 7 bases, and 17 bases lay in between. Germline values: CDR1 SGDLS, CDR2 YYNGEE. This CDR3 has 14 amino acids. CDR3 sequence: CASSHSNPGGGYTF. The DNA of the CDR3 is TGTGCCAGCAGCCATTCCAATCCGGGGGGTGGCTACACCTTC.

The chain couples TRBV6-5 to TRBJ1-1, with unresolved D. Deletions cut 6 bases from V and 8 bases from J, with 13 bases between. This CDR3 has 12 amino acids. Germline V CDR1 and CDR2: MNHEY, SVGAGI. CDR3 residues: CASRPHSGEAFF. The CDR3 nucleotides read TGTGCCAGCAGACCACACAGTGGCGAAGCTTTCTTT.

This clone is a singleton in its sample. The genes are TRBV18 and TRBJ2-7; 9 positions match TRBD1. The V gene's germline CDR1 is KGHSH and CDR2 LQKENI. This CDR3 region has 15 residues. The V gene end was trimmed by 3 bases and the J gene end by 5 bases; junction bases not matched to a gene: 8. CDR3 nucleotides: TGTGCCAGCTCACCCCAGGGACAGGGACGGAACGAGCAGTACTTC. Translated: CASSPQGQGRNEQYF.

The V and J genes are TRBV28 and TRBJ2-1; 13 bases fit TRBD2. This CDR3 spans 13 amino acids. The trim removed 6 bases at V and 15 bases at J, leaving 8 bases unmatched. Germline V CDR1 and CDR2: MDHEN, SYDVKM. The CDR3 region is CASRRGTSGTRFF. The CDR3 nucleotides are TGTGCCAGCAGACGCGGGACTAGCGGGACTCGGTTCTTC.

This clone was seen a few times. J is TRBJ2-3 and V is TRBV30; no firm D call. Trimming shortened V by 2 bases and J by 5 bases, and 5 bases separated the two germline ends. Per germline, CDR1 GTSNPN and CDR2 SVGIG (reference sequence). This CDR3 has 11 residues. Here the CDR3 reads CAWSSGDTQYF. DNA for the CDR3: TGTGCCTGGAGTTCGGGAGATACGCAGTATTTT.

As DNA, the CDR3 is TGCGCCAGCAGTGAGTCGAGGGTTTCTGGGGCCAACGTCCTGACTTTC. Protein sequence: CASSESRVSGANVLTF. The V call is TRBV10-1, the J call TRBJ2-6; a weak D match, TRBD2 (5 bases). With 0 bases removed from V and 1 base from J, the gap between germline ends came to 7 bases. CDR1 WNHNN and CDR2 SYGVQD come from the germline V gene (reference sequence). The CDR3 has 16 residues.

The chain couples TRBV28 to TRBJ2-1; D ambiguous. This CDR3 spans 17 amino acids. Trimming stripped 3 bases from V and 3 bases from J, with 18 bases between. CDR1 and CDR2 (germline): MDHEN, SYDVKM. CDR3 DNA sequence: TGTGCCAGCAGTTTCAGGTGGACCCAGAGCTACTACAATGAGCAGTTCTTC. Its translation is CASSFRWTQSYYNEQFF.

This rearrangement joins TRBV28 to TRBJ1-5; 11 nucleotides match TRBD1. The length of the CDR3 is 18 residues. Germline V CDR1 and CDR2: MDHEN, SYDVKM. The junction had 8 bases not matched to a gene; V was cut back by 2 bases and J by 2 bases. CDR3 sequence (DNA): TGTGCCAGCAGTTTACAGGGACAGGGGGTCTTGGGCAATCAGCCCCAGCATTTT. It encodes CASSLQGQGVLGNQPQHF.

The genes are TRBV6-5 and TRBJ1-6; maybe TRBD1 (5 bases). The germline gives CDR1 MNHEY, CDR2 SVGAGI. This CDR3 is built from 15 residues. The V end lost 6 bases, the J end lost 7 bases, and 16 bases lay between the germline ends. CDR3 sequence: CASSRPRDPNSPLHF. In DNA form, the CDR3 reads TGTGCCAGCAGCAGACCCCGGGACCCCAATTCACCCCTCCACTTT.

The DNA for the CDR3 is TGTGCCAGCAGCTTAACCAGGGATCTAAGCTATGGCTACACCTTC. Translating gives CASSLTRDLSYGYTF. The V gene is TRBV5-5, the J gene TRBJ1-2; possible D gene TRBD1, 5 bases. Germline V gives CDR1 SGHKS, CDR2 YYEKEE (reference sequence). CDR3 length equals 15 residues. Trimming left V 2 bases short and J 4 bases short, with 15 bases between.

The V gene is TRBV9, the J gene TRBJ2-3; D assignment may be TRBD1 or TRBD2 (5 bases each). The ends were cut back, 4 bases at V and 4 bases at J, with 19 bases in the middle. CDR3 length equals 16 residues. Per the germline V gene, CDR1 is SGDLS and CDR2 is YYNGEE. The CDR3: CASSPNPGTFADTQYF. For the CDR3, the DNA is TGTGCCAGCAGCCCGAACCCCGGGACCTTCGCAGATACGCAGTATTTT.